A single sample is the source of the 19 T cell receptor beta chains below, sequenced in a study of blood T cells in healthy people across ages. Sample-barcoded 5' priming and a J-beta primer mix drove a second PCR of about 6 to 12 cycles. TCRdb recomputed calls from the 5' RACE reads with MiXCR, one row per CDR3 protein. This sample has approximately 1,000,000 distinct CDR3 sequences, with around two fifths found just once. The material sequenced was blood. The receptor source for this set is a man younger than 30 in good health.

Note on this clonotype: One junction end does not reproduce the germline sequence, and a read error may be involved. V usage is TRBV7-7 and J usage is TRBJ2-1; no reliable D call. The J call may be wrong; the DNA end is better matched by TRBJ2-7. CDR1 is SSHAT and CDR2 is FNYEAQ in the germline V gene (reference sequence). The CDR3 extends over 13 amino acids. This CDR3 is CASSWSGGNEQYF. CDR3 in DNA: TGTGCTAGCAGCTGGAGTGGTGGCAATGAGCAGTACTTC.

V gene TRBV20-1 combines with J gene TRBJ1-6; a possible D gene is TRBD1 (6 bases). Germline V gene data show CDR1 as DFQATT and CDR2 as SNEGSKA (reference sequence). With 1 base removed from V and 3 bases from J, the gap between germline ends came to 10 bases. CDR3 length: 15 amino acids. The DNA of the CDR3 is TGCAGTGCTAGAGCCAGGGGCGGCTATAATTCACCCCTCCACTTT. Protein sequence: CSARARGGYNSPLHF.

The chain joins TRBV6-6 to TRBJ2-7; possibly TRBD1 or TRBD2 for D (5 bases each). This CDR3 is built from 12 residues. V was pared by 9 bases and J by 2 bases, with 11 bases between. Germline V lookup: CDR1 MNHNY, CDR2 SVGAGI (reference sequence). CDR3 in DNA: TGTGCCAGTCGGGACCTACCCTACGAGCAGTACTTC. Protein: CASRDLPYEQYF.

The V and J genes are TRBV6-2 or TRBV6-3 and TRBJ2-5; D is ambiguous. Germline lookup yields CDR1 MNHEY and CDR2 SVGEGT. CDR3 length: 17 residues. Trimming cost V 0 bases and J 2 bases, with 16 bases left between them. CDR3 sequence (DNA): TGTGCCAGCAGTTACTCACCTAACGACCGAGAGCAAGAGACCCAGTACTTC. Protein product: CASSYSPNDREQETQYF.

The V gene is TRBV5-1, the J gene TRBJ1-1, with 8 nucleotides matching TRBD1. Trimming cost V 2 bases and J 6 bases; bases outside gene matches: 6. CDR1 and CDR2 from the germline V gene are SGHRS and YFSETQ. The CDR3 runs 14 residues. CDR3 DNA: TGCGCCAGCAGCTTTGGACAGGGTACAGCTGAAGCTTTCTTT. Its protein product is CASSFGQGTAEAFF.

The chain recombines TRBV7-2 with TRBJ2-7, with D tentatively TRBD1 or TRBD2 (6 bases each). V shed 7 bases and J shed 0 bases, with 13 bases lying between them. The length of the CDR3 is 14 residues. Germline assignment: CDR1 SGHTA and CDR2 FQGNSA. This chain's CDR3 is CASTKGGSSYEQYF. The CDR3 DNA reads as TGTGCCAGCACAAAAGGGGGGTCCTCCTACGAGCAGTACTTC.

This clonotype was seen repeatedly, ten times or more. The chain joins TRBV20-1 to TRBJ1-5; the D gene is possibly TRBD1 (6 bases). V was pared by 6 bases and J by 0 bases, with 15 bases between. CDR1 DFQATT and CDR2 SNEGSKA come from the germline V gene (reference sequence). This CDR3 has 15 residues. CDR3: CSAGGGLNSNQPQHF. DNA of the CDR3: TGCAGTGCAGGGGGGGGCCTGAATAGCAATCAGCCCCAGCATTTT.

This clonotype showed up just a few times. The chain recombines TRBV7-9 with TRBJ1-2; 7 nucleotides align to TRBD1. V shed 5 bases, J shed 6 bases, and the junction held 12 bases outside the gene matches. This CDR3 is 15 amino acids long. Germline CDR1 SEHNR, CDR2 FQNEAQ (reference sequence). The CDR3 DNA sequence: TGTGCCAGCAGCGTAGACCGCGGGACAGACGATGGCTACACCTTC. This gives the protein CASSVDRGTDDGYTF.

This clonotype turned up a few times. V usage is TRBV7-3 and J usage is TRBJ2-3; a possible D gene is TRBD1 (5 bases). The CDR3 has 16 amino acids. V lost 2 bases and J lost 4, with 16 bases in between. The germline CDR1 and CDR2 sequences are SGHTA and FQGTGA. CDR3 nucleotides: TGTGCCAGCAGCTTAGTCAGTACAGGATTGGCAGATACGCAGTATTTT. This gives the protein CASSLVSTGLADTQYF.

In its sample, this clonotype was seen many times. The chain recombines TRBV5-5 with TRBJ2-1, with no clear D. The CDR3 is 11 amino acids. Germline V gene sequence: CDR1 SGHKS, CDR2 YYEKEE (reference sequence). V was cut by 5 bases and J by 8 bases, with 8 bases left in between. The CDR3 spells CASSLTYEQFF. DNA for the CDR3: TGTGCCAGCAGTTTGACATATGAGCAGTTCTTC. Drawing the rest from reference TRBV5-5 and TRBJ2-1, the complete variable domain is DAGVTQSPTHLIKTRGQQVTLRCSPISGHKSVSWYQQVLGQGPQFIFQYYEKEERGRGNFPDRFSARQFPNYSSELNVNALLLGDSALYLCASSLTYEQFFGPGTRLTVL.

The gene calls are TRBV12-3 or TRBV12-4 and TRBJ1-4; tentatively, D is TRBD1 (6 bases). Trimming removed 5 bases at V and 8 bases at J, with 12 bases between. There are 13 residues in the CDR3. The CDR3 region is CASSAWGGEKLFF. The CDR3 coding sequence is TGTGCCAGCAGTGCCTGGGGGGGCGAAAAACTGTTTTTT.

This CDR3 reads CASSPNPTGPGSNTEAFF. Written as DNA, the CDR3 is TGTGCCAGCTCACCCAACCCGACAGGCCCTGGTTCGAACACTGAAGCTTTCTTT. The rearrangement joins TRBV18 to TRBJ1-1, with a tentative D call TRBD1 (6 bases). With 3 bases removed from V and 1 base from J, the gap between germline ends came to 21 bases. Germline-derived CDR1 and CDR2 are KGHSH and LQKENI. The CDR3 runs 18 residues.

J is TRBJ2-2 and V is TRBV20-1, with 7 bases lining up with TRBD1. This CDR3 has 16 amino acids. Per germline, CDR1 DFQATT and CDR2 SNEGSKA (reference sequence). Losses at the gene ends were 0 bases for V and 5 bases for J; bases not matched to a gene: 9. Here the CDR3 reads CSAREGKRQGTGELFF. The CDR3 coding sequence is TGCAGTGCTAGAGAGGGGAAGAGACAGGGTACCGGGGAGCTGTTTTTT.

The chain couples TRBV20-1 to TRBJ2-5; D is perhaps TRBD2 (7 bases). Judging by the DNA end, TRBJ2-7 fits better; the J call may be wrong. This CDR3 has 14 amino acids. Germline loops: CDR1 DFQATT, CDR2 SNEGSKA (reference sequence). This CDR3 reads CSAREGGGFYEQYF. The CDR3, as DNA: TGCAGTGCTAGAGAAGGCGGGGGCTTCTACGAGCAGTACTTC.

This clonotype was seen a few times. The genes are TRBV9 and TRBJ2-3, with 12 bases lining up with TRBD2. Germline CDR1 and CDR2: SGDLS and YYNGEE. CDR3 length: 16 amino acids. Trimming took 4 bases from V and 4 from J; bases not matched to a gene: 7. In DNA, the CDR3 is TGTGCCAGCAGCACTCGGACTAGCGGGATATCAGATACGCAGTATTTT. Protein sequence: CASSTRTSGISDTQYF.

The chain links TRBV7-8 to TRBJ2-3, with D unresolved. Trimming took off 1 base at V and 4 bases at J, with 6 bases between the two ends. Germline V gene lookup returns CDR1 SGHVS and CDR2 FQNEAQ. This CDR3 is 13 amino acids long. In nucleotides, the CDR3 is TGTGCCAGCAGCTTAGGGAGTTCAGATACGCAGTATTTT. Translating gives CASSLGSSDTQYF.

This clonotype was detected a few times. The junction differs from germline at one of its ends, possibly a read error. The chain is built from TRBV4-3 and TRBJ2-2; no reliable D call. Germline CDR1 is LGHNA and CDR2 is YSLEER. This CDR3 region has 15 residues. This CDR3 reads CASSSARANTGELFF. The CDR3 DNA is TGCGCCAGCAGCAGCGCCCGAGCGAATACCGGGGAGCTGTTTTTT.

The J gene is TRBJ2-4, the V gene TRBV4-1, with D possibly matching TRBD2 (6 bases). With the DNA end fitting TRBJ2-7 better, the J assignment may be wrong. CDR1 is MGHRA and CDR2 is YSYEKL in the germline V gene. The CDR3 extends over 13 amino acids. CDR3 in amino acids: CASSQGRDCEQYF. CDR3 nucleotides: TGCGCCAGCAGCCAAGGCAGGGACTGCGAGCAGTACTTC.

The chain is built from TRBV6-2 or TRBV6-3 and TRBJ1-1, with a tentative D call TRBD1 (5 bases). Germline CDR1 is MNHEY and CDR2 is SVGEGT. Deletions cut 2 bases from V and 1 base from J, with 8 bases between. CDR3 length equals 14 residues. The CDR3 nucleotides read TGTGCCAGCAGTTACGCTAGGGGGAACACTGAAGCTTTCTTT. This gives the protein CASSYARGNTEAFF.